What follows are 10 T cell receptor beta chains derived from one specimen sequenced in a study of blood T cell repertoires in COVID-19. Measured with immunoSEQ multiplex PCR; TCRdb has only the in-frame clones, and not every one. The data contain 200,000 to 250,000 clones, about nine tenths of them singletons. Sequencing used PBMCs or T cells enriched from blood (not recorded which). The receptor source for this set is a woman in her forties with acute COVID-19.

This chain connects TRBV9 to TRBJ2-6; D remains unclear. The CDR3 has 13 residues. The V gene's germline CDR1 is SGDLS and CDR2 YYNGEE. Trimming stripped 4 bases from V and 3 bases from J, with 5 bases between. This chain's CDR3 is CASSRGGANVLTF. As DNA, the CDR3 is TGTGCCAGCAGCAGAGGTGGGGCCAACGTCCTGACTTTC.

The rearrangement uses TRBV19 and TRBJ1-1; D uncertain. The CDR3 is 14 residues long. Germline lookup yields CDR1 LNHDA and CDR2 SQIVND (reference sequence). V was pared by 5 bases and J by 4 bases, with 14 bases between. The CDR3, as DNA: TGTGCCAGTAGTTTCATGAGCGGCGGCACTGAAGCTTTCTTT. Amino acid sequence: CASSFMSGGTEAFF.

The chain employs TRBV11-2 and TRBJ1-1, with TRBD1 identical over 7 bases. Trimming at V came to 1 base and at J to 4 bases, leaving 9 bases not matched to a gene. Germline lookup yields CDR1 SGHAT and CDR2 FQNNGV. CDR3 size: 16 residues. CDR3 nucleotides: TGTGCCAGCAGCTTAGGTTTCCCGACAGGGACCACTGAAGCTTTCTTT. This codes for CASSLGFPTGTTEAFF.

There are a few counts of this clone. The V gene is TRBV5-1, the J gene TRBJ2-2, with D perhaps TRBD2 (5 bases). This CDR3 comprises 15 residues. V was clipped by 3 bases and J by 0 bases, with 9 bases between them. CDR1 and CDR2 from the germline V gene are SGHRS and YFSETQ. The CDR3 coding sequence is TGCGCCAGCAGCTCCGGACTTGCGAACACCGGGGAGCTGTTTTTT. It yields the protein CASSSGLANTGELFF. The complete variable domain, with remaining parts taken from reference TRBV5-1 and TRBJ2-2, reads KAGVTQTPRYLIKTRGQQVTLSCSPISGHRSVSWYQQTPGQGLQFLFEYFSETQRNKGNFPGRFSGRQFSNSRSEMNVSTLELGDSALYLCASSSGLANTGELFFGEGSRLTVL.

A word on this clone: This sample includes further DNA sequences coding for the same CDR3. The CDR3 DNA follows: TGCGCCAGCAGCTTTGCCGGAGGGACTGAAGCTTTCTTT. As protein: CASSFAGGTEAFF. The chain couples TRBV5-1 to TRBJ1-1; unclear D gene. V lost 2 bases, J lost 5 bases, and 10 bases lay in between. In germline, CDR1 is SGHRS, CDR2 YFSETQ. CDR3 size: 13 residues.

The V gene is TRBV5-1, the J gene TRBJ1-4, with 12 nucleotides matching TRBD1. CDR1 SGHRS and CDR2 YFSETQ come from the germline V gene. This CDR3 is built from 16 residues. V lost 7 bases to trimming and J lost 7 bases; unmatched junction nucleotides: 11. As DNA, the CDR3 is TGCGCCAGCCGACCCGGGACAGGGGGCCTAAGTGAAAAACTGTTTTTT. Its protein is CASRPGTGGLSEKLFF.

The chain combines TRBV2 with TRBJ1-6; 8 nucleotides agree with TRBD1. This CDR3 has 14 residues. Trimming at V came to 4 bases and at J to 7 bases, leaving 3 bases not matched to a gene. In germline, CDR1 is SNHLY, CDR2 FYNNEI. The CDR3 region has the DNA TGTGCCAGCAGTGGAGGACAGGGAAATTCACCCCTCCACTTT. Residues: CASSGGQGNSPLHF.

This clone was found once. The rearrangement joins TRBV18 to TRBJ1-2; D is unclear. V was cut by 2 bases and J by 0 bases, with 19 bases left in between. The CDR3 has 18 amino acids. Germline V CDR1 and CDR2: KGHSH, LQKENI. The CDR3 nucleotides are TGTGCCAGCTCACCATTTGCAAGCGGGGTCGAAGCTAACTATGGCTACACCTTC. Encoded protein: CASSPFASGVEANYGYTF.

V and J are TRBV29-1 and TRBJ1-1; D is undetermined. Trimming cost V 7 bases and J 5 bases, with 14 bases left between them. The germline CDR1 and CDR2 sequences are SQVTM and ANQGSEA. This CDR3 is 12 amino acids long. The CDR3 coding sequence is TGCAGCGCCGATGGCCAGAAGACTGAAGCTTTCTTT. Its translation is CSADGQKTEAFF.

This chain joins TRBV19 and TRBJ1-2; D may be TRBD1 (6 bases). From germline, CDR1 is LNHDA and CDR2 SQIVND (reference sequence). CDR3 size: 13 residues. V lost 6 bases to trimming and J lost 5 bases, with 13 bases between them. CDR3 residues: CASSSDRIYGYTF. The CDR3 bases are TGTGCCAGTAGCTCAGACAGGATATATGGCTACACCTTC.